The T cell receptor beta chain described here comes from a study of blood T cell repertoires in COVID-19 (dated by TCRdb to the early 2020s). Background for the entire study: Samples covering the acute and convalescent phases of COVID-19 were provided by collaborators in the United States, Italy and Spain. The material from the prospective study consisted of cDNA or gDNA derived from T cells, B-cell-depleted T cells, or PBMCs. Deeply sampled blood TCRbeta repertoires from subjects exposed to, actively infected with, or recovered from COVID-19 were included in the dataset. A freely available public database, intended as a resource for researchers studying the immune response to SARS-CoV-2, is where the repertoires were released. Samples came from the ongoing ImmuneRACE study (first 160 participants) plus 1,254 subjects from 6 global collaborators. The sample metadata nearly always contained a de-identified subject ID, COVID-19 status, age in years and sex. Where available, HLA class I and class II types were taken from metadata supplied by the sample provider and were not determined by assay-based typing. Results and caveats for the whole study, not just this receptor: How much clinical and demographic metadata was included differed by source and by participant, and the metadata was provided uncurated.

In the case of this clone: Its specific antigen is unknown. No base quality values were provided; no much bigger clone lies one nucleotide off.

In Seattle, one collaborating source enrolled patients while the infection was active and tracked those patients longitudinally over the course of disease. Each collaborating institution followed its own protocols to collect whole blood in K2EDTA tubes. For TCRbeta analysis, collaborators shipped samples as frozen whole blood, isolated PBMCs, or DNA extracted from either of those sample types. V lost 4 bases and J lost 6 bases, and the count of bases not matched to a germline gene is 7. The CDR3 spans 14 residues, from the cysteine through the phenylalanine. This entry keeps only the CDR3 DNA: 42 bases, framed from base 1. CDR1 and CDR2 are drawn from the germline V gene: MDHEN, SYDVKM. The immunoSEQ Assay, a bias-controlled multiplex PCR, was used to amplify TCRbeta CDR3 regions from genomic DNA. In the source study's methods: The number of nucleated cells in each sample was estimated by amplification of reference gene primers within the assay. To quantify the absolute abundance of each unique TCRbeta CDR3 rearrangement, sequence reads were collapsed and filtered. For each sample, productive Simpson clonality was calculated as the square root of Simpson's diversity index over productive rearrangements. The table was pulled from immuneACCESS by TCRdb, which kept in-frame rearrangements only. Such tables lose some clones; where checked, under half of the loss comes from unresolved V genes, and the rest has no known cause. Clonal size and the V and J genes are those of that table, whereas D and trimming came from the DNA. Across this sample there are about 350,000 clones, with 88% seen only once. Of the sample, roughly 6.6% is held by the ten largest clones.

The sequence came from a woman between 65 and 79 years old with COVID-19, enrolled during active disease. This sequence uses TRBV28 and TRBJ2-3, and 7 bases in between align with TRBD2. Sequencing used peripheral blood. The nucleotides are TGTGCCAGCAGTTCCGGGACTATGCGGGATACGCAGTATTTT. Its amino acids are CASSSGTMRDTQYF.